The 3 T cell receptor beta chains listed next were all sequenced from one sample in a study of T-cell reconstitution after alpha-beta-depleted transplantation in children. Unique molecular identifiers were incorporated during preparation of the TCRbeta library. One entry per CDR3 protein, called by TCRdb with MiXCR from the PCR reads. The sample carries 700,000 to 950,000 distinct CDR3 sequences, 15% to 20% recorded once. The sample was PBMCs, mostly from graft donor cells, taken 360 days after TCRalphabeta/CD19-depleted stem cell transplant. The origin of the receptors is a male patient younger than 18 who had a stem cell transplant for acute lymphoblastic leukemia, so the T cells may come from the graft donor.

This clonotype was seen repeatedly, ten times or more. The gene calls are TRBV4-1 and TRBJ2-1, with 10 nucleotides matching TRBD2. Trimming at V came to 0 bases and at J to 6 bases, leaving 8 bases not matched to a gene. This CDR3 is 17 amino acids long. CDR1 and CDR2 (germline): MGHRA, YSYEKL. CDR3 protein: CASSQDWSLAGANEQFF. The CDR3 DNA reads as TGCGCCAGCAGCCAAGATTGGTCCCTAGCGGGAGCCAATGAGCAGTTCTTC.

This clonotype was counted a few times. The chain combines TRBV29-1 with TRBJ2-7; tentatively, D is TRBD1 (6 bases). CDR1 SQVTM and CDR2 ANQGSEA come from the germline V gene. CDR3 length: 14 residues. The germline V and J ends were trimmed by 6 bases and 2 bases, with 17 bases remaining between them. The CDR3 DNA is TGCAGCGTCCTACCCTCAGGGGCGGCCTACGAGCAGTACTTC. Its translation: CSVLPSGAAYEQYF.

The chain is built from TRBV7-2 and TRBJ2-3, with D uncertain. Germline V gene lookup returns CDR1 SGHTA and CDR2 FQGNSA. V lost 0 bases and J lost 8, with 12 bases in between. The CDR3 loop spans 14 amino acids. Here the CDR3 reads CASSLAPPGLTQYF. CDR3 bases: TGTGCCAGCAGCTTAGCGCCCCCGGGTCTTACGCAGTATTTT.